This T cell receptor beta chain was captured by sequencing in a study of T-cell reconstitution after alpha-beta-depleted transplantation in children. General study results and limits: Alpha-beta T cells present about two months after transplant were reported to originate from several hundred expanded graft clones. One year after transplant, T-cell counts and diversity came mostly from newly produced T cells. The study traced high day-60 TCRbeta diversity in some patients to surviving recipient T cells and thymic progenitors.

Germline V gives CDR1 ENHRY, CDR2 SYGVKD. The CDR3 totals 14 residues. V was clipped by 8 bases and J by 1 base, with 15 bases between them. Ten or more counts support this clonotype. Its antigen remains unknown. Molecular barcoding with unique molecular identifiers was used for the TCRbeta library. Each CDR3 protein gets one entry after TCRdb re-called the PCR reads with MiXCR. The sample lists some 110,000 distinct CDR3 sequences, approximately 10% occurring once. V is TRBV10-3 and J is TRBJ2-7, with D unclear. The sample was PBMCs, taken before TCRalphabeta/CD19-depleted stem cell transplant. This TCR came from a boy aged 2 to 10 with acute lymphoblastic leukemia, due to receive a stem cell transplant. The CDR3: CAIGELALSYEQYF. The CDR3, as DNA: TGTGCCATCGGGGAACTTGCCCTATCCTACGAGCAGTACTTC.